One and the same sample provided the 23 T cell receptor beta chains below, sequenced in a study of blood T cell repertoires in COVID-19 (TCRdb year 2020). Library construction relied on the immunoSEQ multiplex PCR assay. TCRdb re-hosts the immuneACCESS table, in-frame sequences only. Its copies lack some clones; in the studies checked, an unresolved V gene accounts for under half of them, and the cause for the rest is not known. The sample profile shows 55,000 to 80,000 clones; 65% to 85% of them were found once. Roughly 6.7% of the sample lies in the top ten. Sequencing input: peripheral blood. These receptors all stem from a human donor in a cohort sampled during active COVID-19.

The rearrangement links TRBV5-1 to TRBJ1-4; D unclear. The germline gives CDR1 SGHRS, CDR2 YFSETQ. Trimming removed 4 bases from V and 7 bases from J, with 14 bases in between. This CDR3 has 14 amino acids. The CDR3, as DNA: TGCGCCAGCAGCCCAGGTCAGGAGGTTGAAAAACTGTTTTTT. Translating gives CASSPGQEVEKLFF.

This chain links TRBV10-1 with TRBJ1-1; 8 bases align to TRBD1. Looked up from germline, CDR1 is WNHNN and CDR2 is SYGVQD (reference sequence). This CDR3 has 15 residues. The CDR3: CLNPRVGQGNTEAFF. The CDR3 DNA reads as TGCCTGAATCCGCGAGTAGGACAGGGAAACACTGAAGCTTTCTTT.

V usage is TRBV2 and J usage is TRBJ1-5, with D hard to call. Trimming left V 3 bases short and J 8 bases short, with 8 bases between. CDR1 is SNHLY, CDR2 FYNNEI, per germline. The CDR3 is made up of 12 amino acids. The CDR3 region has the DNA TGTGCCAGCAGTGATCCTGACAAGCCCCAGCATTTT. This encodes CASSDPDKPQHF.

A remark on this clone: At one end the junction does not follow the germline gene, possibly because of a read error. The genes are TRBV6-1 and TRBJ1-2; TRBD1 is a possible D gene (6 bases). Germline V gene sequence: CDR1 MNHNS, CDR2 SASEGT. The CDR3 extends over 13 amino acids. CDR3 sequence: CARSEGQYYGYTF. CDR3 coding DNA: TGTGCCAGAAGTGAGGGACAATACTATGGCTACACCTTC.

This clone was observed a handful of times. CDR3 amino acids: CASSLPVSYEQYF. The CDR3, as DNA: TGTGCCAGCAGCTTACCAGTTTCCTACGAGCAGTACTTC. The V and J genes are TRBV11-2 and TRBJ2-7; D ambiguous. CDR1 is SGHAT and CDR2 is FQNNGV in the germline V gene. The CDR3 covers 13 residues. V was trimmed by 2 bases and J by 1 base, leaving 6 bases between them. Supplemented by reference TRBV11-2 and TRBJ2-7, the full variable domain reads EAGVAQSPRYKIIEKRQSVAFWCNPISGHATLYWYQQILGQGPKLLIQFQNNGVVDDSQLPKDRFSAERLKGVDSTLKIQPAKLEDSAVYLCASSLPVSYEQYFGPGTRLTVT.

There are a few counts of this clone. The rearrangement joins TRBV19 to TRBJ2-3, with TRBD2 matching 11 bases. V lost 3 bases to trimming and J lost 0 bases; unmatched junction nucleotides: 8. Germline-derived CDR1 and CDR2 are LNHDA and SQIVND (reference sequence). The CDR3 is 18 residues long. The CDR3 DNA sequence: TGTGCCAGTAGTATTCGTCTAGCGGGGGGATCTAGCACAGATACGCAGTATTTT. This gives the protein CASSIRLAGGSSTDTQYF.

The V call is TRBV5-1, the J call TRBJ2-5; weak D call: TRBD2 (6 bases). Germline V CDR1 and CDR2: SGHRS, YFSETQ. Between the trimmed V and J ends, which lost 2 bases and 1 base, there was a span of 9 bases. The CDR3 consists of 14 residues. The CDR3 nucleotides read TGCGCCAGCAGCTTAGGACTACCCCAAGAGACCCAGTACTTC. This translates into CASSLGLPQETQYF.

This chain links TRBV11-3 with TRBJ2-1; the match to TRBD1 covers 10 bases. The CDR3 is 15 residues long. Germline lookup yields CDR1 SGHNT and CDR2 YENEEA. V shed 5 bases, J shed 2 bases, and the junction held 3 bases outside the gene matches. CDR3 residues: CASSRGTGAYNEQFF. The CDR3, as DNA: TGTGCCAGCAGCCGAGGGACAGGGGCCTACAATGAGCAGTTCTTC.

The chain recombines TRBV27 with TRBJ2-1, with 8 bases matching TRBD2. The CDR3 has 18 residues. Germline CDR1 reads MNHEY; CDR2 reads SMNVEV (reference sequence). V lost 4 bases, J lost 1 base, and 12 bases stayed unmatched. In DNA form, the CDR3 reads TGTGCCAGCAGTTCTCGACCGATAGCGGGGCCTTCCTACAATGAGCAGTTCTTC. It is translated as CASSSRPIAGPSYNEQFF.

This chain joins TRBV19 and TRBJ2-1; TRBD1 aligns across 8 bases. Germline V gene data show CDR1 as LNHDA and CDR2 as SQIVND (reference sequence). The CDR3 is made up of 16 amino acids. V lost 4 bases, J lost 5 bases, and 10 bases stayed unmatched. The CDR3 protein is CASSTLDRGTHNEQFF. CDR3 coding DNA: TGTGCCAGTAGTACCCTCGACAGGGGAACCCACAATGAGCAGTTCTTC.

The chain joins TRBV15 to TRBJ1-5, with a weak D call TRBD1 (6 bases). Looked up from germline, CDR1 is LNHNV and CDR2 is YYDKDF (reference sequence). This CDR3 comprises 18 residues. The V end lost 0 bases, the J end lost 0 bases, and 15 bases lay between the germline ends. The CDR3 region is CATSRDRTAFYSNQPQHF. CDR3 DNA: TGTGCCACCAGCAGAGATCGGACAGCGTTTTATAGCAATCAGCCCCAGCATTTT.

This chain links TRBV6-5 with TRBJ1-2; D is undetermined. The germline V gene has CDR1 MNHEY and CDR2 SVGAGI. The germline V and J ends were trimmed by 6 bases and 2 bases, with 13 bases remaining between them. This CDR3 is 14 amino acids long. CDR3 sequence: CASRSRGLNYGYTF. As DNA, the CDR3 is TGTGCCAGCAGGAGTAGAGGGTTGAACTATGGCTACACCTTC.

The V and J genes are TRBV2 and TRBJ1-2; D is unresolved. The CDR3 totals 14 residues. CDR1 SNHLY and CDR2 FYNNEI come from the germline V gene. The germline V and J ends were trimmed by 3 bases and 1 base, with 9 bases remaining between them. CDR3 loop: CASSETNSNYGYTF. The CDR3 DNA sequence: TGTGCCAGCAGTGAGACAAACAGTAACTATGGCTACACCTTC.

This clone was observed a handful of times. The germline gene is not matched at one end of the junction; a read error may be the cause. J is TRBJ2-4 and V is TRBV5-6, with D possibly TRBD1 on 6 matching bases. Germline V gene lookup returns CDR1 SGHDT and CDR2 YYEEEE. The CDR3 has 13 amino acids. The CDR3 DNA sequence: TGTGCCAGCACCTTGCAGGGGATAAACATTCAGTACTTC. Translating it yields CASTLQGINIQYF.

The V and J genes are TRBV11-2 and TRBJ1-2; D is perhaps TRBD1 (5 bases). Germline CDR1 is SGHAT and CDR2 is FQNNGV. The CDR3 spans 13 residues. Trimming took 4 bases from V and 6 from J, leaving 12 bases between them. The CDR3 nucleotides are TGTGCCAGCAGCTCGCGATTAGGGGATGGCTACACCTTC. This codes for CASSSRLGDGYTF.

The chain uses TRBV2 and TRBJ2-2; TRBD2 aligns across 13 bases. The V gene end was trimmed by 6 bases and the J gene end by 7 bases; junction bases not matched to a gene: 5. CDR3 length equals 15 residues. CDR1 is SNHLY and CDR2 is FYNNEI in the germline V gene. CDR3 sequence: CASRLGLAGVGELFF. DNA for the CDR3: TGTGCCAGCAGACTCGGACTAGCGGGAGTCGGGGAGCTGTTTTTT.

The V gene is TRBV27, the J gene TRBJ1-6; 8 bases align to TRBD1. CDR1 and CDR2 from the germline V gene are MNHEY and SMNVEV (reference sequence). CDR3 length: 16 residues. The trim removed 3 bases at V and 3 bases at J, leaving 4 bases unmatched. CDR3 bases: TGTGCCAGCAGTTTCGACGGACAGGGCTATAATTCACCCCTCCACTTT. It specifies CASSFDGQGYNSPLHF.

This clone was recorded a few times. This chain joins TRBV11-1 and TRBJ1-1; TRBD1 aligns across 7 bases. The V segment lost 5 bases and the J segment 5 bases; nucleotides outside the gene matches: 8. This CDR3 spans 14 amino acids. The V gene's germline CDR1 is SGHAT and CDR2 FQDESV (reference sequence). The CDR3 reads CASSAEQGQTEAFF. CDR3 sequence (DNA): TGTGCCAGCAGCGCGGAACAGGGGCAGACTGAAGCTTTCTTT.

The CDR3 reads CASSQGWQASGNTIYF. CDR3 nucleotides: TGTGCCAGCAGCCAAGGGTGGCAGGCCTCTGGAAACACCATATATTTT. V gene TRBV3-1 (or the pseudogene TRBV3-2) combines with J gene TRBJ1-3; D is unclear. Trimming left V 1 base short and J 0 bases short, with 10 bases between. The germline V gene encodes CDR1 LGHDT and CDR2 YNNKEL (reference sequence). CDR3 length: 16 residues.

In nucleotides, the CDR3 is TGTGCCAGCAGCCAAGACGGACTAGCGGGAGTACAGGAGTATTTT. It translates to CASSQDGLAGVQEYF. V gene TRBV4-2 combines with J gene TRBJ2-3; 13 bases match TRBD2. Germline V gives CDR1 LGHNA, CDR2 YNFKEQ. Germline trimming cut 0 bases from V and 13 bases from J; bases unmatched to any gene: 7. The CDR3 is 15 residues long.

This chain links TRBV18 with TRBJ1-1; TRBD1 agrees at 7 bases. The V gene's germline CDR1 is KGHSH and CDR2 LQKENI. After removal of 3 bases from V and 2 bases from J, the junction contained 15 bases not matched to a gene. The CDR3 covers 18 residues. The DNA for the CDR3 is TGTGCCAGCTCACCCCGACAGGGAGGAGGCTCCTCCAACACTGAAGCTTTCTTT. Its protein product is CASSPRQGGGSSNTEAFF.

This chain connects TRBV28 to TRBJ1-5; D unresolved. The CDR3 has 14 amino acids. CDR1 is MDHEN and CDR2 is SYDVKM in the germline V gene. V lost 7 bases to trimming and J lost 0 bases, with 10 bases between them. CDR3 in DNA: TGTGCCAGCATTCGGTTGTATAGCAATCAGCCCCAGCATTTT. Its translation is CASIRLYSNQPQHF.

A few counts support this clone. This rearrangement joins TRBV5-1 to TRBJ2-2; 7 bases agree with TRBD1. V trimming: 9 bases; J trimming: 1 base; junction bases outside the gene matches: 9. The CDR3 runs to 15 residues. In germline, CDR1 is SGHRS, CDR2 YFSETQ. CDR3 sequence: CATRFGTENTGELFF. DNA for the CDR3: TGCGCCACCCGATTCGGGACAGAGAACACCGGGGAGCTGTTTTTT.